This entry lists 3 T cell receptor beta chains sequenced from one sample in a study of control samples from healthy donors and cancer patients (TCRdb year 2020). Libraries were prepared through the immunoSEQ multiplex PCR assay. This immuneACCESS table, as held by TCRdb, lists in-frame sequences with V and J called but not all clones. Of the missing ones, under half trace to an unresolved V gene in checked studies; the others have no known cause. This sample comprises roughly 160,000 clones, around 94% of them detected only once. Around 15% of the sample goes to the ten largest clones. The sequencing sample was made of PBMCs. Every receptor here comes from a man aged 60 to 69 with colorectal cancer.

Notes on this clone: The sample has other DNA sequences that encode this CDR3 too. The CDR3 loop is CASSYGGGNTEAFF. DNA for the CDR3: TGTGCCAGCAGTTATGGGGGGGGGAACACTGAAGCTTTCTTT. V gene TRBV6-5 combines with J gene TRBJ1-1; D is perhaps TRBD1 (5 bases). Trimming removed 3 bases from V and 1 base from J, with 9 bases in between. CDR1 is MNHEY, CDR2 SVGAGI, per germline. This CDR3 spans 14 amino acids.

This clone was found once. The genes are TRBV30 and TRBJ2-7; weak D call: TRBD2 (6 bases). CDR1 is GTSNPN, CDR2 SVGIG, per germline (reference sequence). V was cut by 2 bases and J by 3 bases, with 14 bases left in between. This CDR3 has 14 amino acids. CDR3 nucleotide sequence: TGTGCCTGGAGTCCCCACAGCGGGTTCTACGAGCAGTACTTC. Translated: CAWSPHSGFYEQYF.

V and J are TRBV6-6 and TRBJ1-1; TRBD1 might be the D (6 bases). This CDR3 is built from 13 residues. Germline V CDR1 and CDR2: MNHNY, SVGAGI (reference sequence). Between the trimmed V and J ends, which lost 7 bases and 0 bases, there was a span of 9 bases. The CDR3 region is CASTGQLNTEAFF. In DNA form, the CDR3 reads TGTGCCAGCACCGGACAGTTGAACACTGAAGCTTTCTTT.